This T cell receptor (beta chain) came from a study of OX40 agonist ivuxolimab in advanced cancers. Looking at the study overall: An anti-OX40 (CD134) antibody with agonistic activity, ivuxolimab, was administered to patients. The study's findings and limits: Expanded clones tended on average to be more numerous among CD8+ T cells than CD4+. It was also the case that some nonresponders had low normalized T-cell clonal expansion.

Assay used: immunoSEQ multiplex PCR; TCRdb lists only in-frame clones, some missing. The data show 55,000 to 65,000 clones, roughly 85% seen once. With regard to this clone: The antigen is not known.

Patients were excluded for autoimmune disease history or systemic immunosuppression. Sequences were derived from CD4+ or CD8+ T cells sorted from blood, sampled in a trial of the OX40 agonist ivuxolimab. This TCR derives from an adult with an advanced solid tumor such as melanoma, head and neck, liver or kidney cancer.

CDR3 bases: TGTGCCAGCAGCTCACTTAGACAGGGGATTAGATCATATGAGCAGTTCTTC. Its translation is CASSSLRQGIRSYEQFF. The chain links TRBV11-2 to TRBJ2-1; 8 bases line up with TRBD1. The CDR3 is made up of 17 amino acids. V lost 4 bases and J lost 8; bases outside the gene matches: 16. CDR1 and CDR2 (germline): SGHAT, FQNNGV.